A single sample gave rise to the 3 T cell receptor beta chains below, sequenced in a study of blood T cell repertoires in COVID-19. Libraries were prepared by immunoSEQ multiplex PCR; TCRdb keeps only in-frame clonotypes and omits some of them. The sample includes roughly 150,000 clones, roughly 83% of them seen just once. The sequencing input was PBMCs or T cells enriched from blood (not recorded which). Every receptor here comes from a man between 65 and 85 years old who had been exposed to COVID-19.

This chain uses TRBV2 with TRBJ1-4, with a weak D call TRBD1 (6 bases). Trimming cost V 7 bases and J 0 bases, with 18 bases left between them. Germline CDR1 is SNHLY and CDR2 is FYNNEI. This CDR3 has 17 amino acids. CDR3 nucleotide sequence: TGTGCCAGCAATCCACCAACAGGGCCCACAACTAATGAAAAACTGTTTTTT. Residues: CASNPPTGPTTNEKLFF. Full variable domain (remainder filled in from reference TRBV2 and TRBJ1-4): EPEVTQTPSHQVTQMGQEVILRCVPISNHLYFYWYRQILGQKVEFLVSFYNNEISEKSEIFDDQFSVERPDGSNFTLKIRSTKLEDSAMYFCASNPPTGPTTNEKLFFGSGTQLSVL.

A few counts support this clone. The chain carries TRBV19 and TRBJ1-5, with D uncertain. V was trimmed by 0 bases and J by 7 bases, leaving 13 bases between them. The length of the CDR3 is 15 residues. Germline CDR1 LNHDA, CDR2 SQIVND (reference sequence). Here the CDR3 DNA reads TGTGCCAGTAGTATAGATCCGAGGGCTGGGCAGCCCCAGCATTTT. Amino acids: CASSIDPRAGQPQHF.

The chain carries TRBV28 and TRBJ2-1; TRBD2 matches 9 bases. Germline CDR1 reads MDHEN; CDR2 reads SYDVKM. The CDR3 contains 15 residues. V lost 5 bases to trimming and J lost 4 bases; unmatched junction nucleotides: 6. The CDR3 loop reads CASSTGLATYNEQFF. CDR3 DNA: TGTGCCAGCAGTACAGGACTAGCGACGTACAATGAGCAGTTCTTC.